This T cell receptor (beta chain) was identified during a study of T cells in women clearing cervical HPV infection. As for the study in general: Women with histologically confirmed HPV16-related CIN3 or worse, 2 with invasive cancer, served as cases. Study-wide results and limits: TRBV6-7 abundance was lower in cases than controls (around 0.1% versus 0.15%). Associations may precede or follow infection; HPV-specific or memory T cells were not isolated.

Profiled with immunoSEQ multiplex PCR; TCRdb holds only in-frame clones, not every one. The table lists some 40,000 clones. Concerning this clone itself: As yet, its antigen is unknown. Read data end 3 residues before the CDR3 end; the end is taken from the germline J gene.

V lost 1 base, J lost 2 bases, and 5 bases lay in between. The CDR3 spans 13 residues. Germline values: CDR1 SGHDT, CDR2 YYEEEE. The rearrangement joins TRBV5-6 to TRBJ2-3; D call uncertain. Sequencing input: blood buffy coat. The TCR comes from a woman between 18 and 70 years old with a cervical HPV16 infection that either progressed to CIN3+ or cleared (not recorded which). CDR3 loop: CASSLISTDTQYF. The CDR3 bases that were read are TGTGCCAGCAGCTTGATCTCCACAGATACG.